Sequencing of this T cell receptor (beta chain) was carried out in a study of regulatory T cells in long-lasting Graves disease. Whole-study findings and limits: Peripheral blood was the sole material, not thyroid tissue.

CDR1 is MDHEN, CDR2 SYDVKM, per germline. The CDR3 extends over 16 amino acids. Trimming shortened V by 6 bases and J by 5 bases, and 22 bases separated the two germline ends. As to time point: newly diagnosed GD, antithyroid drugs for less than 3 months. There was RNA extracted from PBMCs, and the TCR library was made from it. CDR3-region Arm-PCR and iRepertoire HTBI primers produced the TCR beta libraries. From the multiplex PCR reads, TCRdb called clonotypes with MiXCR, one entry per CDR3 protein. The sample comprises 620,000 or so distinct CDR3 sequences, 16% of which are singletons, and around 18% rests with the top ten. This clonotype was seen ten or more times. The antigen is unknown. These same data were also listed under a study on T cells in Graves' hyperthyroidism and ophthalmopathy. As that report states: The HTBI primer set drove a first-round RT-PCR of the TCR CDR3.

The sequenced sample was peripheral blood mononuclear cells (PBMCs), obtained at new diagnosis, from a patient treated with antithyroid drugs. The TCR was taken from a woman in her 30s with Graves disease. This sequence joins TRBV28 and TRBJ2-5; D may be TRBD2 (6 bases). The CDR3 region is CASSLDRERKEETQYF. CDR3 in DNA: TGTGCCAGCAGCCTAGACCGGGAGAGAAAGGAGGAGACCCAGTACTTC.